The clone carrying this T cell receptor (beta chain) was detected only a few times. The V gene lost 2 bases and the J gene lost 2 bases, with 6 bases spanning the gap. The germline CDR1 and CDR2 sequences are MNHEY and SVGAGI. This CDR3 is 14 amino acids long. Researchers ran the PCR with 60 Vbeta and 13 Jbeta primers. Using immunoSEQ multiplex PCR, the repertoire was profiled, and TCRdb retains in-frame clones only, with some absent. The data show some 44,000 clones, with roughly 87% seen just once and 6.5% to 9.5% held by the top ten. The data belong to a study of cytomegalovirus exposure and HLA in healthy donors.

This chain connects TRBV6-5 to TRBJ1-4, with D unresolved. The source is a middle-aged woman in good health and CMV-seropositive. The sample taken for sequencing was PBMCs. The CDR3: CASSYTETNEKLFF. The CDR3, as DNA: TGTGCCAGCAGTTACACAGAGACTAATGAAAAACTGTTTTTT.